The 26 T cell receptor beta chains presented below share a single source sample, sequenced in a study of T-cell memory formation after mild COVID-19. TCRdb passed the 5' RACE reads through MiXCR, listing each CDR3 protein once. The sample holds about 270,000 distinct CDR3 sequences, 15% seen once. The source material was PBMCs or a T cell subset sorted from them (not recorded which). These receptors originate from an adult woman who had mild COVID-19 (a few samples of this study predate the infection). Cell type and time point are not known.

This sequence joins TRBV29-1 and TRBJ2-1; D gene ambiguous. The germline CDR1 and CDR2 sequences are SQVTM and ANQGSEA. The CDR3 runs 14 residues. Trimming took off 3 bases at V and 5 bases at J, with 14 bases between the two ends. The CDR3 nucleotides read TGCAGCGTTGAGGGCGGAATAGTCCACAATGAGCAGTTCTTC. Its protein is CSVEGGIVHNEQFF.

This clonotype was found a few times. This chain joins TRBV5-5 and TRBJ1-2; D perhaps matches TRBD1 (5 bases). This CDR3 comprises 11 residues. Trimming shortened V by 1 base and J by 14 bases, and 12 bases separated the two germline ends. CDR1 is SGHKS and CDR2 is YYEKEE in the germline V gene (reference sequence). In DNA form, the CDR3 reads TGTGCCAGCAGCTTGTCAGGGTTTTGGACCTTC. It is translated as CASSLSGFWTF.

This clonotype was seen more than once but under ten times. The J gene is TRBJ2-7, the V gene TRBV5-1; 7 nucleotides line up with TRBD1. The V and J ends lost 4 bases and 3 bases, in that order; junction bases with no gene match: 4. The length of the CDR3 is 13 residues. Germline assignment: CDR1 SGHRS and CDR2 YFSETQ. The CDR3 loop is CASSRDRNYEQYF. CDR3 sequence (DNA): TGCGCCAGCAGCCGGGACAGAAACTACGAGCAGTACTTC. The full variable domain, completed using reference TRBV5-1 and TRBJ2-7, is KAGVTQTPRYLIKTRGQQVTLSCSPISGHRSVSWYQQTPGQGLQFLFEYFSETQRNKGNFPGRFSGRQFSNSRSEMNVSTLELGDSALYLCASSRDRNYEQYFGPGTRLTVT.

This clonotype was observed a handful of times. The chain recombines TRBV7-9 with TRBJ2-6; the D is unclear. V was pared by 4 bases and J by 0 bases, with 10 bases between. This CDR3 has 16 amino acids. Germline CDR1 is SEHNR and CDR2 is FQNEAQ (reference sequence). The CDR3 DNA reads TGTGCCAGCAGCTCATGGGGTAGCTCTGGGGCCAACGTCCTGACTTTC. This translates into CASSSWGSSGANVLTF. Supplemented by reference TRBV7-9 and TRBJ2-6, the full variable domain reads DTGVSQNPRHKITKRGQNVTFRCDPISEHNRLYWYRQTLGQGPEFLTYFQNEAQLEKSRLLSDRFSAERPKGSFSTLEIQRTEQGDSAMYLCASSSWGSSGANVLTFGAGSRLTVL.

V gene TRBV28 combines with J gene TRBJ2-7, with 11 bases lining up with TRBD2. Per germline, CDR1 MDHEN and CDR2 SYDVKM. J was trimmed by 5 bases and V by 2 bases; bases with no gene match: 5. The CDR3 loop spans 15 amino acids. This CDR3 is CASSLPTSGVNEQYF. CDR3 sequence (DNA): TGTGCCAGCAGTTTACCGACTAGCGGGGTGAACGAGCAGTACTTC.

The V and J genes are TRBV3-1 and TRBJ1-2; perhaps TRBD1 as D (5 bases). Germline V lookup: CDR1 LGHDT, CDR2 YNNKEL (reference sequence). Deletions cut 4 bases from V and 4 bases from J, with 13 bases between. The CDR3 covers 14 residues. CDR3 coding DNA: TGTGCCAGCAGCCTAAGGAATAGGGGCTATGGCTACACCTTC. This encodes CASSLRNRGYGYTF.

Concerning this clonotype itself: A read error is possible here, since a much larger clone lies one base away. As the CDR3 is not closed by the conserved phenylalanine or tryptophan, this likely results from a read error. The rearrangement joins TRBV27 to TRBJ2-2; D is uncertain. The V end was cut by 5 bases, the J end by 4 bases, with 8 bases between. The CDR3 is 13 amino acids. Germline V gene data show CDR1 as MNHEY and CDR2 as SMNVEV (reference sequence). The CDR3 DNA sequence: TGTGCCAGCAGTGGTGGTACCACCGGGGAGCTGTTTTTA. It yields the protein CASSGGTTGELFL.

This chain links TRBV7-7 with TRBJ2-3, with D uncertain. CDR1 is SSHAT and CDR2 is FNYEAQ in the germline V gene (reference sequence). V lost 1 base to trimming and J lost 5 bases, with 7 bases between them. This CDR3 region has 13 residues. CDR3 bases: TGTGCCAGCAGCTTAGGGACGTTAGATACGCAGTATTTT. It is translated as CASSLGTLDTQYF.

The table lists this clonotype with a few counts. The chain joins TRBV4-3 to TRBJ1-6, with 10 bases fitting TRBD1. This CDR3 is 16 amino acids long. Germline V gene lookup returns CDR1 LGHNA and CDR2 YSLEER. V shed 0 bases and J 7 bases; nucleotides not matched to a gene: 3. This chain's CDR3 is CASSQDVGQGNSPLHF. The CDR3 coding sequence is TGCGCCAGCAGCCAAGATGTGGGACAGGGGAATTCACCCCTCCACTTT.

The gene calls are TRBV4-3 and TRBJ1-4; weak D call: TRBD1 (5 bases). CDR1 LGHNA and CDR2 YSLEER come from the germline V gene. The length of the CDR3 is 16 residues. Trimming took off 1 base at V and 8 bases at J, with 17 bases between the two ends. The CDR3 DNA reads TGCGCCAGCAGCCAAGTGGGGACCCGGAGAGGAGAAAAACTGTTTTTT. Translating gives CASSQVGTRRGEKLFF.

This clonotype was detected a few times. This chain links TRBV5-1 with TRBJ2-6, with TRBD1 matching over 9 bases. Germline trimming cut 4 bases from V and 1 base from J; bases unmatched to any gene: 3. The germline CDR1 and CDR2 sequences are SGHRS and YFSETQ. The CDR3 consists of 16 residues. CDR3 bases: TGCGCCAGCAGCAAGGGACAGGGATCTGGGGCCAACGTCCTGACTTTC. It translates to CASSKGQGSGANVLTF.

The CDR3 is CASSPSALRGTEAFF. As DNA, the CDR3 is TGTGCCAGCAGCCCCTCGGCCCTCCGGGGCACTGAAGCTTTCTTT. The chain couples TRBV11-3 to TRBJ1-1; D gene unclear. V lost 5 bases and J lost 4, with 17 bases in between. There are 15 residues in the CDR3. Germline V gene sequence: CDR1 SGHNT, CDR2 YENEEA.

V usage is TRBV5-1 and J usage is TRBJ2-7; 8 nucleotides align to TRBD2. Looked up from germline, CDR1 is SGHRS and CDR2 is YFSETQ. The CDR3 contains 14 residues. V shed 4 bases, J shed 2 bases, and the junction held 5 bases outside the gene matches. The CDR3 bases are TGCGCCAGCAGCCCCGGGACTAGTACCTACGAGCAGTACTTC. Translation gives CASSPGTSTYEQYF. The full variable domain, rest sourced from reference TRBV5-1 and TRBJ2-7, is KAGVTQTPRYLIKTRGQQVTLSCSPISGHRSVSWYQQTPGQGLQFLFEYFSETQRNKGNFPGRFSGRQFSNSRSEMNVSTLELGDSALYLCASSPGTSTYEQYFGPGTRLTVT.

The chain has TRBV18 and TRBJ2-5; 8 bases align to TRBD2. This CDR3 comprises 16 residues. Germline assignment: CDR1 KGHSH and CDR2 LQKENI. V was clipped by 5 bases and J by 2 bases; unmatched bases: 10. The CDR3 nucleotides read TGTGCCAGCTCATCGATGGCGGGGGGCCCTCAAGAGACCCAGTACTTC. It codes for CASSSMAGGPQETQYF.

This clonotype was detected ten times or more. The CDR3 is CASSPHKGVGYEQYF. CDR3 bases: TGTGCCAGCAGCCCACACAAAGGGGTTGGCTACGAGCAGTACTTC. The rearrangement uses TRBV7-2 and TRBJ2-7; D might be TRBD1 (5 bases). The CDR3 is made up of 15 amino acids. V lost 5 bases to trimming and J lost 3 bases, with 17 bases between them. Per germline, CDR1 SGHTA and CDR2 FQGNSA. The variable domain in full, completed from reference TRBV7-2 and TRBJ2-7, reads GAGVSQSPSNKVTEKGKDVELRCDPISGHTALYWYRQSLGQGLEFLIYFQGNSAPDKSGLPSDRFSAERTGGSVSTLTIQRTQQEDSAVYLCASSPHKGVGYEQYFGPGTRLTVT.

The chain uses TRBV6-5 and TRBJ1-1; D unclear. Germline V gives CDR1 MNHEY, CDR2 SVGAGI. The CDR3 covers 14 residues. V lost 5 bases and J 1 base, leaving 11 bases between the germline ends. This CDR3 reads CASSRLSGNTEAFF. CDR3 coding DNA: TGTGCCAGCAGTCGCTTGTCAGGGAACACTGAAGCTTTCTTT.

This clonotype appeared a few times. This rearrangement joins TRBV6-5 to TRBJ2-7, with D possibly matching TRBD2 (7 bases). Germline CDR1 and CDR2: MNHEY and SVGAGI. The CDR3 loop spans 15 amino acids. Trimming cost V 2 bases and J 5 bases, with 16 bases left between them. CDR3 loop: CASSYGGAHPHEQYF. CDR3 DNA: TGTGCCAGCAGTTACGGGGGGGCGCATCCCCACGAGCAGTACTTC.

There are a few counts of this clonotype. The chain employs TRBV5-1 and TRBJ1-2, with TRBD1 identical over 10 bases. With V trimmed by 5 bases and J by 8 bases, 15 bases remained unmatched. The germline V gene encodes CDR1 SGHRS and CDR2 YFSETQ. The CDR3 is made up of 16 amino acids. The CDR3 DNA sequence: TGCGCCAGCAGAACCCAACCCGGGACAGGGGCTTACGGCTACACCTTC. This sequence encodes CASRTQPGTGAYGYTF.

This clonotype occurred many times. The chain links TRBV5-1 to TRBJ2-1, with 10 bases matching TRBD2. This CDR3 spans 17 amino acids. The ends lost 0 bases at V and 1 base at J; junction bases unmatched: 4. Germline V CDR1 and CDR2: SGHRS, YFSETQ. In DNA form, the CDR3 reads TGCGCCAGCAGCTTGGCCGGACTAGCGGATTCCTACAATGAGCAGTTCTTC. Translating it yields CASSLAGLADSYNEQFF.

This clonotype was detected only a few times. The chain links TRBV20-1 to TRBJ2-3, with 10 bases fitting TRBD2. The junction had 3 bases not matched to a gene; V was cut back by 3 bases and J by 3 bases. The CDR3 spans 14 residues. Germline values: CDR1 DFQATT, CDR2 SNEGSKA (reference sequence). The CDR3 sequence is CSARPSGRTDTQYF. The DNA for the CDR3 is TGCAGTGCTAGGCCTAGCGGGAGAACAGATACGCAGTATTTT.

This clonotype turned up a few times. The genes are TRBV5-1 and TRBJ1-5; D remains unclear. Per germline, CDR1 SGHRS and CDR2 YFSETQ. V was shortened by 2 bases and J by 7 bases, with 13 bases between the two germline ends. This CDR3 region has 14 residues. The CDR3, as DNA: TGCGCCAGCAGCTTAGGGCAACCAAACCAGCCCCAGCATTTT. It yields the protein CASSLGQPNQPQHF.

The chain combines TRBV12-3 or TRBV12-4 with TRBJ2-1; no reliable D call. The ends were cut back, 3 bases at V and 9 bases at J, with 12 bases in the middle. The CDR3 totals 13 residues. The CDR3 nucleotides read TGTGCCAGCAGTTTTCGGCAGGCCAGTGAGCAGTTCTTC. Amino acid sequence: CASSFRQASEQFF.

This clonotype came up a few times. The chain combines TRBV18 with TRBJ2-5, with 8 nucleotides matching TRBD1. The germline CDR1 and CDR2 sequences are KGHSH and LQKENI. Trimming cost V 5 bases and J 2 bases; bases outside gene matches: 7. CDR3 size: 15 residues. CDR3 bases: TGTGCCAGCTCATCGGCCACAGGGGGACAAGAGACCCAGTACTTC. It encodes CASSSATGGQETQYF.

This clonotype has only a few counts. This chain links TRBV7-2 with TRBJ2-5, with D possibly being TRBD1 (6 bases). The CDR3 is 14 residues long. The V end lost 4 bases, the J end lost 3 bases, and 12 bases lay between the germline ends. The germline CDR1 and CDR2 sequences are SGHTA and FQGNSA. The CDR3 DNA is TGTGCCAGCAGCTCCGCCGGGACAAAAGAGACCCAGTACTTC. Amino acids: CASSSAGTKETQYF.

This chain uses TRBV4-2 with TRBJ1-1; D possibly corresponds to TRBD1 (6 bases). Trimming stripped 0 bases from V and 2 bases from J, with 10 bases between. The CDR3 loop spans 15 amino acids. Germline values: CDR1 LGHNA, CDR2 YNFKEQ. Here the CDR3 DNA reads TGTGCCAGCAGCCAAGATCGGACAGCCAACACTGAAGCTTTCTTT. Translating it yields CASSQDRTANTEAFF.

This clonotype was observed a handful of times. The V gene is TRBV12-3 or TRBV12-4, the J gene TRBJ2-7, with 10 bases aligning to TRBD1. V dropped 7 bases and J dropped 3; count of bases not matched to a gene: 9. This CDR3 has 15 amino acids. CDR3 amino acids: CASNDRDRGGYEQYF. In DNA form, the CDR3 reads TGTGCCAGCAACGACCGGGACAGGGGAGGCTACGAGCAGTACTTC.